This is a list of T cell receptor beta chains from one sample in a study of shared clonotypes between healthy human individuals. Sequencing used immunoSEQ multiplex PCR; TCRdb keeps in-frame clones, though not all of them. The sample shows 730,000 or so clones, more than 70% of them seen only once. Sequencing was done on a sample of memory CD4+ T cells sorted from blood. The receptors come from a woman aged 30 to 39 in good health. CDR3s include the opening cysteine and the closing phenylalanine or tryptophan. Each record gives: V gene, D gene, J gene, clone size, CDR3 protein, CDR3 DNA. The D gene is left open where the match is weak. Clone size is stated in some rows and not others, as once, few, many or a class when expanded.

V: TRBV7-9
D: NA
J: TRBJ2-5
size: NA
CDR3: CASSARTVQETQYF
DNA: TGTGCCAGCAGCGCCCGGACAGTCCAAGAGACCCAGTACTTC

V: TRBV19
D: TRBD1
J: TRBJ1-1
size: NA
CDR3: CASRIGDRNTEAFF
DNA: TGTGCCAGTCGTATTGGGGACAGGAACACTGAAGCTTTCTTT

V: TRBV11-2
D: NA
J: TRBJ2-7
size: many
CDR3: CASSPRDPYEQYF
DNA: TGTGCCAGCAGCCCCCGGGACCCCTACGAGCAGTACTTC

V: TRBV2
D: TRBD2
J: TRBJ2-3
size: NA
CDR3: CASSELAARTDTQYF
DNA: TGTGCCAGCAGTGAACTAGCGGCTCGAACAGATACGCAGTATTTT

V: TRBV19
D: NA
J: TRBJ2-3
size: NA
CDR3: CASSFDGSTDTQYF
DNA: TGTGCCAGTAGTTTCGACGGATCAACGGATACGCAGTATTTT

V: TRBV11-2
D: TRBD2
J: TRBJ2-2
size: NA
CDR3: CASSALAGGTQGITGELFF
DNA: TGTGCCAGCAGCGCTCTAGCGGGAGGGACCCAGGGGATCACCGGGGAGCTGTTTTTT

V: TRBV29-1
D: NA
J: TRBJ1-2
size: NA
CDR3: CSVGQPIYGYTF
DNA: TGCAGCGTTGGGCAGCCTATCTATGGCTACACCTTC

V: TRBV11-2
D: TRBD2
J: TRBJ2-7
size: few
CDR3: CASSLDGGSGSTGEQYF
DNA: TGTGCCAGCAGCTTGGACGGGGGTAGCGGGAGCACGGGCGAGCAGTACTTC

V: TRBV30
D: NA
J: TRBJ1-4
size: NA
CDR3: CAWSGGPPHTAATNEKLFF
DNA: TGTGCCTGGAGTGGCGGCCCTCCTCATACAGCCGCAACTAATGAAAAACTGTTTTTT

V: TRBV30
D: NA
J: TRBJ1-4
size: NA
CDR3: CAWSVREKLFF
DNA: TGTGCCTGGAGTGTAAGAGAAAAACTGTTTTTT

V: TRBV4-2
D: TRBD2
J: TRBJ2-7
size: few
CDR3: CASSQDLGGSGVEQYF
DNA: TGTGCCAGCAGCCAAGATTTAGGAGGGAGCGGGGTCGAGCAGTACTTC

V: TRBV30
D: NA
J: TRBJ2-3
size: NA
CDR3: CARTGGGDTQYF
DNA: TGTGCCCGGACCGGCGGAGGGGATACGCAGTATTTT

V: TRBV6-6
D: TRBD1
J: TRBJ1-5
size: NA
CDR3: CASTGQGVGQPQHF
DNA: TGTGCCAGCACCGGACAGGGGGTAGGACAGCCCCAGCATTTT

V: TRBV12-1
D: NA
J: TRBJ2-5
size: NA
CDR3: CASSLLGGSKETQYF
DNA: TGTGCCAGCAGCCTACTGGGTGGGTCGAAAGAGACCCAGTACTTC

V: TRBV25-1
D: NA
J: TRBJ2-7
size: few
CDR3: CASSEFGRGDEQYF
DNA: TGTGCCAGCAGTGAGTTTGGACGAGGCGACGAGCAGTACTTC

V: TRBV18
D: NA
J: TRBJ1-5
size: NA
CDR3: CASSPGLDNQPQHF
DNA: TGTGCCAGCTCACCAGGGCTTGACAATCAGCCCCAGCATTTT

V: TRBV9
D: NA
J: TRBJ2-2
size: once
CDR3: CASSVVEGVNTGELFF
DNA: TGTGCCAGCAGCGTAGTTGAAGGAGTGAACACCGGGGAGCTGTTTTTT

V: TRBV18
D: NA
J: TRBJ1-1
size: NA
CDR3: CASSPSSLTLTEAFF
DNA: TGTGCCAGCTCACCAAGCAGTTTGACGCTCACTGAAGCTTTCTTT

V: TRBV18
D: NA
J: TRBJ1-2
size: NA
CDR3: CASSPSGTPNYGYTF
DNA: TGTGCCAGCTCACCGTCCGGGACACCTAACTATGGCTACACCTTC

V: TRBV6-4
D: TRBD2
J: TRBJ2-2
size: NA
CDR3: CASSDGGGPGNTGELFF
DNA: TGTGCCAGCAGTGACGGGGGAGGGCCGGGGAACACCGGGGAGCTGTTTTTT

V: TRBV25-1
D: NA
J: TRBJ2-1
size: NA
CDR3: CASSGGGQVSYNEQFF
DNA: TGTGCCAGCAGTGGGGGGGGGCAGGTCTCCTACAATGAGCAGTTCTTC

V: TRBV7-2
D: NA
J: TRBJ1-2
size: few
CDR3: CASSLNYGAGTNYGYTF
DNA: TGTGCCAGCAGCTTAAATTACGGGGCAGGGACTAACTATGGCTACACCTTC

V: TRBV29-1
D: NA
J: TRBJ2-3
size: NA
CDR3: CSAAVGAGWDTQYF
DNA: TGCAGCGCCGCCGTAGGGGCCGGCTGGGATACGCAGTATTTT

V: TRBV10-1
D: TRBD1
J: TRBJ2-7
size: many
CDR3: CASGQGSYEQYF
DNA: TGCGCCAGCGGACAGGGGTCCTACGAGCAGTACTTC

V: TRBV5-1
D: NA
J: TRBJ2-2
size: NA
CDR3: CASSPATGPGELFF
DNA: TGCGCCAGCAGCCCCGCTACAGGGCCCGGGGAGCTGTTTTTT

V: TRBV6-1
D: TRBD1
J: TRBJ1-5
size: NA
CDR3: CASSRDRGNNQPQHF
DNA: TGTGCCAGCAGCCGGGACAGGGGGAACAATCAGCCCCAGCATTTT

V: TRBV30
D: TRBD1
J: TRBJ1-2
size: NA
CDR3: CAWSVQGGTVKGYTF
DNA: TGTGCCTGGAGTGTACAGGGGGGGACGGTTAAGGGCTACACCTTC

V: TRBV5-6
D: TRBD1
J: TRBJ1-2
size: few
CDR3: CASSLTGQDYGYTF
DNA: TGTGCCAGCAGCCTAACCGGACAGGACTATGGCTACACCTTC

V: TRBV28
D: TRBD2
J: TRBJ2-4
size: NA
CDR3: CASSLGTSGRAEVVLTKNIQYF
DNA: TGTGCCAGCAGCTTGGGGACTAGCGGGAGGGCCGAAGTCGTACTAACCAAAAACATTCAGTACTTC

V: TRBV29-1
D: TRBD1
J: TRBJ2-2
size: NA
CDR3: CSVRGNRGGTGELFF
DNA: TGCAGCGTTAGGGGGAACAGGGGCGGCACCGGGGAGCTGTTTTTT

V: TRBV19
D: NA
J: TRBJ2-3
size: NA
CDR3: CASRLTTSSADTQYF
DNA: TGTGCCAGTAGACTAACTACAAGCTCTGCAGATACGCAGTATTTT

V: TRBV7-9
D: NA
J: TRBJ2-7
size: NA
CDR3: CASSRGYEQYF
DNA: TGTGCCAGCTCCAGGGGCTACGAGCAGTACTTC

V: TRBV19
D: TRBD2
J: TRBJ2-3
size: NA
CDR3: CASRLAGVHNTQYF
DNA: TGTGCCAGCCGACTAGCGGGAGTCCATAATACGCAGTATTTT

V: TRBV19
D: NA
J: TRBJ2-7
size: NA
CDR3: CASSISEDAYEQYF
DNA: TGTGCCAGTAGTATTTCGGAAGACGCCTACGAGCAGTACTTC

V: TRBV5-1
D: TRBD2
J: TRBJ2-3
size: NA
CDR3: CASSWGLAGGTDTQYF
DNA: TGCGCCAGCAGCTGGGGACTAGCGGGAGGTACAGATACGCAGTATTTT

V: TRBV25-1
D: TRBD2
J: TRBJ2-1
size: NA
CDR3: CASSEPGLARNEQFF
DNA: TGTGCCAGCAGTGAACCGGGACTAGCGCGGAATGAGCAGTTCTTC

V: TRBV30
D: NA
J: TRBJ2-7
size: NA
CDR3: CAWTSGSGYEQYF
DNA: TGTGCCTGGACCTCGGGTTCGGGCTACGAGCAGTACTTC

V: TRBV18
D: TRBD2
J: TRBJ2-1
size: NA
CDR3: CASSPSAGALHNEQFF
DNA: TGTGCCAGCTCACCCTCAGCGGGAGCCCTCCACAATGAGCAGTTCTTC

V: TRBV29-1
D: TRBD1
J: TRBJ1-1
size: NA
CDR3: CSVEEGRGQVPFF
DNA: TGCAGCGTTGAGGAGGGTCGGGGACAGGTTCCTTTCTTT

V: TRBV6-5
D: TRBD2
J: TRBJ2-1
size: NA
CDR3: CASSRGLAEYNEQFF
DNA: TGTGCCAGCAGCCGGGGACTAGCGGAGTACAATGAGCAGTTCTTC

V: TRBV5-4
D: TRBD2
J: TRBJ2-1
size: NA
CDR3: CASSPDSGSDNEQFF
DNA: TGTGCCAGCAGCCCAGATAGCGGGAGTGACAATGAGCAGTTCTTC

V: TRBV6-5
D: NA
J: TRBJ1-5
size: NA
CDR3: CASRRSLGQGQPQHF
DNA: TGTGCCAGCAGACGCTCGCTTGGCCAGGGTCAGCCCCAGCATTTT

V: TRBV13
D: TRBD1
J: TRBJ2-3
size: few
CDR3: CASSLGQPTDTQYF
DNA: TGTGCCAGCAGCTTGGGACAGCCGACAGATACGCAGTATTTT

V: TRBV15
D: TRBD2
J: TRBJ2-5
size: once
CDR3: CATASGTSGVQETQYF
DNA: TGTGCCACCGCATCCGGGACTAGCGGGGTCCAAGAGACCCAGTACTTC

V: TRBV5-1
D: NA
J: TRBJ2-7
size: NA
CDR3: CASRVAGQGFDEQYF
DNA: TGCGCCAGCAGGGTAGCGGGACAGGGTTTCGACGAGCAGTACTTC

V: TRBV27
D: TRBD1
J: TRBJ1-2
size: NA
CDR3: CASRRTGATNYGYTF
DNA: TGTGCCAGCCGACGGACAGGGGCGACTAACTATGGCTACACCTTC

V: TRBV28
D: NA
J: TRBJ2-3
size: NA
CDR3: CASRHYQGSTDTQYF
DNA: TGTGCCAGCAGGCATTACCAGGGTAGCACAGATACGCAGTATTTT

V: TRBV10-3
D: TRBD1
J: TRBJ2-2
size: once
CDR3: CAISAWTGAGELFF
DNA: TGTGCCATCAGTGCCTGGACAGGGGCCGGGGAGCTGTTTTTT

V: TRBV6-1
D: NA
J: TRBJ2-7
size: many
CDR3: CASSEAGGQHTYEQYF
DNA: TGTGCCAGCAGTGAAGCGGGGGGACAGCATACCTACGAGCAGTACTTC

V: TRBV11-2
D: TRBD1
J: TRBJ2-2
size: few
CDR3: CASSLDRGHTGELFF
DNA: TGTGCCAGCAGCTTAGACAGGGGGCACACCGGGGAGCTGTTTTTT

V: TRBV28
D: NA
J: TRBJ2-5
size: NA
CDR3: CASSPTGRETQYF
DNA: TGTGCCAGCAGCCCGACAGGGAGGGAGACCCAGTACTTC

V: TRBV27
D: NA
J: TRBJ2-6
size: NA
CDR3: CASSLLSGVGANVLTF
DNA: TGTGCCAGCAGTTTATTATCGGGCGTTGGGGCCAACGTCCTGACTTTC

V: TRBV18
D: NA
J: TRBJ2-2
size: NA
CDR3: CASSWTAWNTGELFF
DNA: TGTGCCAGCTCGTGGACAGCGTGGAACACCGGGGAGCTGTTTTTT